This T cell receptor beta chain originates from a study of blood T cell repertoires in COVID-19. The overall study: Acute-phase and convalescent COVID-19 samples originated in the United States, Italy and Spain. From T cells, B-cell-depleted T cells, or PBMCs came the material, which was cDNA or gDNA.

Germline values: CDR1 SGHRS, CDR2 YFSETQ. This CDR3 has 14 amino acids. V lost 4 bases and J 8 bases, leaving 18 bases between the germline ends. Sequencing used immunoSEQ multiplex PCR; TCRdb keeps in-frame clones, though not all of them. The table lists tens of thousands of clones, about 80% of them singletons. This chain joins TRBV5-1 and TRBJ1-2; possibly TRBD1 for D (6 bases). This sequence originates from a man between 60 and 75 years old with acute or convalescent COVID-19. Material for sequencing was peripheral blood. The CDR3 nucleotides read TGCGCCAGCAGCACTGAGCAGGGGTCTTACGGCTACACCTTC. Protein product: CASSTEQGSYGYTF.